One sample yielded the 12 T cell receptor beta chains listed below, sequenced in a study of blood T cell repertoires in COVID-19. TCRdb keeps only in-frame clones here, not all; method: immunoSEQ multiplex PCR. The table has approximately 65,000 clones, roughly nine tenths seen once. Sequencing was performed on peripheral blood. All receptors come from a woman aged 50 to 60 with active COVID-19.

J is TRBJ2-1 and V is TRBV11-3; D gene unclear. In germline, CDR1 is SGHNT, CDR2 YENEEA. V shed 1 base and J shed 4 bases, with 11 bases lying between them. The CDR3 is 15 residues long. The CDR3 reads CASSLGLTRYNEQFF. The DNA for the CDR3 is TGTGCCAGCAGCTTAGGGTTAACCAGATACAATGAGCAGTTCTTC.

The V and J genes are TRBV12-5 and TRBJ2-1, with 7 bases fitting TRBD1. The V and J ends lost 7 bases and 0 bases, in that order; junction bases with no gene match: 6. The V gene's germline CDR1 is LGHNT and CDR2 FRNRAP. The CDR3 is 15 residues long. The DNA for the CDR3 is TGTGCTAGTGCCCACTCAGGGGGCTCCTACAATGAGCAGTTCTTC. It is translated as CASAHSGGSYNEQFF.

CDR3 sequence reads: CASSYGTSGNNEQFF. CDR3 sequence (DNA): TGTGCCAGCAGCTATGGGACTAGCGGAAACAATGAGCAGTTCTTC. This rearrangement joins TRBV11-2 to TRBJ2-1, with 11 bases matching TRBD2. V gave up 4 bases and J gave up 5 bases; unmatched junction bases: 4. The CDR3 consists of 15 residues. Germline V CDR1 and CDR2: SGHAT, FQNNGV.

The chain recombines TRBV5-4 with TRBJ1-1; TRBD1 agrees at 7 bases. The CDR3 contains 14 residues. V trimming: 4 bases; J trimming: 3 bases; junction bases outside the gene matches: 6. Per germline, CDR1 SGHNT and CDR2 YYREEE (reference sequence). Here the CDR3 reads CASSAGQKYTEAFF. The CDR3 coding sequence is TGTGCCAGCAGCGCGGGACAGAAGTACACTGAAGCTTTCTTT.

This clone has more than one count but fewer than ten. The chain combines TRBV30 with TRBJ1-5; perhaps TRBD1 as D (5 bases). Trimming removed 0 bases from V and 7 bases from J, with 13 bases in between. Germline CDR1 GTSNPN, CDR2 SVGIG (reference sequence). The CDR3 sequence is 14 residues long. CDR3 loop: CAWSVGRAEQPQHF. CDR3 nucleotides: TGTGCCTGGAGTGTGGGCAGGGCGGAACAGCCCCAGCATTTT.

J is TRBJ1-3 and V is TRBV6-6; 8 positions agree with TRBD1. This CDR3 comprises 15 residues. The germline gives CDR1 MNHNY, CDR2 SVGAGI (reference sequence). The trim removed 6 bases at V and 5 bases at J, leaving 9 bases unmatched. This CDR3 is CASRDRVALRNTIYF. CDR3 in DNA: TGTGCCAGCAGGGACAGGGTGGCTCTACGAAACACCATATATTTT.

The chain uses TRBV10-1 and TRBJ2-1; 7 nucleotides match TRBD2. Germline-derived CDR1 and CDR2 are WNHNN and SYGVQD (reference sequence). V lost 1 base, J lost 6 bases, and 6 bases stayed unmatched. The CDR3 is 15 residues long. This chain's CDR3 is CASSEYGLGSNEQFF. CDR3 DNA sequence: TGCGCCAGCAGTGAGTACGGACTAGGATCCAATGAGCAGTTCTTC.

The CDR3: CASRRGTGALNTEAFF. The CDR3 coding sequence is TGTGCCAGCAGGAGGGGGACAGGGGCCCTGAACACTGAAGCTTTCTTT. This rearrangement joins TRBV27 to TRBJ1-1; 10 positions agree with TRBD1. Germline CDR1 and CDR2: MNHEY and SMNVEV (reference sequence). V lost 6 bases to trimming and J lost 0 bases; unmatched junction nucleotides: 7. The CDR3 runs to 16 residues.

The V call is TRBV19, the J call TRBJ2-3; 10 bases are a match to TRBD2. The trim removed 2 bases at V and 1 base at J, leaving 6 bases unmatched. This CDR3 has 17 amino acids. CDR1 is LNHDA and CDR2 is SQIVND in the germline V gene (reference sequence). CDR3 nucleotides: TGTGCCAGTAGTATACCAGGACTAGCGGCCCGCACAGATACGCAGTATTTT. This translates into CASSIPGLAARTDTQYF.

V is TRBV18 and J is TRBJ2-5, with 8 bases identical to TRBD1. CDR1 is KGHSH and CDR2 is LQKENI in the germline V gene. CDR3 length: 15 amino acids. Trimming took 3 bases from V and 2 from J; bases not matched to a gene: 5. The CDR3 protein is CASSPKDRGQETQYF. The CDR3, as DNA: TGTGCCAGCTCACCTAAAGACAGGGGTCAAGAGACCCAGTACTTC.

The V gene is TRBV7-6, the J gene TRBJ1-5; no firm D call. Trimming took off 1 base at V and 6 bases at J, with 13 bases between the two ends. The CDR3 spans 15 residues. CDR1 and CDR2 (germline): SGHVS, FNYEAQ. CDR3 sequence (DNA): TGTGCCAGCAGCTTAGAAACAGTCCCAGGTCAGCCCCAGCATTTT. This translates into CASSLETVPGQPQHF.

The genes are TRBV7-9 and TRBJ2-3; possibly TRBD2 for D (5 bases). The CDR3 runs to 15 residues. Germline V gives CDR1 SEHNR, CDR2 FQNEAQ (reference sequence). The V end was cut by 2 bases, the J end by 3 bases, with 12 bases between. CDR3 in amino acids: CASSLLGLATDTQYF. As DNA, the CDR3 is TGTGCCAGCAGCTTATTAGGTTTAGCGACAGATACGCAGTATTTT. The whole variable domain, remainder taken from reference TRBV7-9 and TRBJ2-3, is DTGVSQNPRHKITKRGQNVTFRCDPISEHNRLYWYRQTLGQGPEFLTYFQNEAQLEKSRLLSDRFSAERPKGSFSTLEIQRTEQGDSAMYLCASSLLGLATDTQYFGPGTRLTVL.